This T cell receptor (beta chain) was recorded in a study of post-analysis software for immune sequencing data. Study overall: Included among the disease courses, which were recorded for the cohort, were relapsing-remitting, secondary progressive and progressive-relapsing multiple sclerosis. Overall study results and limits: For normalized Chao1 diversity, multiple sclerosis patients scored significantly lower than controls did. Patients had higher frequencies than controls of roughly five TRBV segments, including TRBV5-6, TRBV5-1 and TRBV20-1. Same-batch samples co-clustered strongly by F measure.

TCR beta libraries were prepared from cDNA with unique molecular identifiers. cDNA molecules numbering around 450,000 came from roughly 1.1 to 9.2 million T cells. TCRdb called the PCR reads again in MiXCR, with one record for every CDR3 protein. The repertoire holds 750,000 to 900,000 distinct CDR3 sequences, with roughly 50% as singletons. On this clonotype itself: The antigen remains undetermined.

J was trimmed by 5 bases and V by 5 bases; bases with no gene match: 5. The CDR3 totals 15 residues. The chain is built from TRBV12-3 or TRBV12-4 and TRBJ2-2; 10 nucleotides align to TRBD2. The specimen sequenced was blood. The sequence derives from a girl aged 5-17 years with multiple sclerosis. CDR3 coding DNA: TGTGCCAGCAGTCCTAGCGGGAGAGGTACCGGGGAGCTGTTTTTT. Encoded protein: CASSPSGRGTGELFF.